This T cell receptor (beta chain) was identified in a study of identical twins. In TCRdb, the 5' RACE reads were re-called with MiXCR into one record per CDR3 protein. The sample consists of a few hundred thousand distinct CDR3 sequences, 7% to 9.5% of them appearing once. Only a few counts were recorded for this clonotype. Per the germline V gene, CDR1 is SGHRS and CDR2 is YFSETQ. The CDR3 runs to 17 residues. Trimming removed 1 base from V and 6 bases from J; junction bases left unmatched: 11. V usage is TRBV5-1 and J usage is TRBJ2-1; 9 bases line up with TRBD2. This clonotype was obtained from a woman between 45 and 65 years old in good health. The sample taken for sequencing was naive T cells sorted from blood. CDR3 coding DNA: TGCGCCAGCAGCTTGTTGGCCCTAGCGGGAAAGATCAATGAGCAGTTCTTC. Residues: CASSLLALAGKINEQFF.